This entry is about one T cell receptor beta chain. Methods used by the authors: A productive frequency of 2.59 x 10-5 was the lowest detectable. TCRdb's table, derived via immunoSEQ multiplex PCR, lists solely in-frame clones and lacks some. V and J calls and clone size are given by that table; D and trimming were obtained from the DNA. The sample contains tens of thousands of clones, 65% to 70% of which appear only once. The entry originates in a study of STAT5B mutations in CD4+ large granular lymphocyte leukemia. This CDR3 is 13 amino acids long. Germline CDR1 is SGDLS and CDR2 is YYNGEE. V was pared by 0 bases and J by 6 bases, with 7 bases between.

The clonotype originates from a human donor in good health. Sequenced sample: CD4+ T cells from blood buffy coats. The J gene is TRBJ2-1, the V gene TRBV9, with a possible D match to TRBD2 (5 bases). Here the CDR3 reads CASSVGSVNEQFF. DNA for the CDR3: TGTGCCAGCAGCGTAGGTAGCGTCAATGAGCAGTTCTTC. Full variable domain (rest looked up from reference TRBV9 and TRBJ2-1): DSGVTQTPKHLITATGQRVTLRCSPRSGDLSVYWYQQSLDQGLQFLIQYYNGEERAKGNILERFSAQQFPDLHSELNLSSLELGDSALYFCASSVGSVNEQFFGPGTRLTVL.